A selection of T cell receptor beta chains follows, all from one sample in a study of molecular identifiers for immune sequencing clone quantification. TCRdb re-called the PCR reads with MiXCR, one entry per CDR3 protein. Counted here are about 630,000 distinct CDR3 sequences, less than 30% occurring once; the ten biggest clones make up 0.78%. The sample comprised naive CD8+ T cells from blood, with Jurkat cell RNA spiked in. Receptor source: a human donor in good health. Some libraries in this study had Jurkat cell RNA spiked in. CDR3s include the opening cysteine and the closing phenylalanine or tryptophan. D genes are given only for firm matches. Some rows mark clone size as missing; the rest say once, few, many or name a class of expanded clone.

v_gene: TRBV9
d_gene: TRBD1
abundance: .
j_gene: TRBJ2-7
CDR3aa: CASSVADRAYEQYF
CDR3nt: TGTGCCAGCAGCGTAGCGGACAGGGCCTACGAGCAGTACTTC

v_gene: TRBV6-5
d_gene: TRBD1
abundance: many
j_gene: TRBJ2-7
CDR3aa: CASSWGVAGQAYEQYF
CDR3nt: TGTGCCAGCAGTTGGGGAGTTGCGGGACAGGCCTACGAGCAGTACTTC

v_gene: TRBV9
d_gene: TRBD2
abundance: many
j_gene: TRBJ2-3
CDR3aa: CASSGYGRARDTQYF
CDR3nt: TGTGCCAGCAGCGGATACGGGAGGGCCAGAGATACGCAGTATTTT

v_gene: TRBV20-1
d_gene: TRBD1
abundance: many
j_gene: TRBJ2-5
CDR3aa: CSAIGTGVADGETQYF
CDR3nt: TGCAGTGCTATCGGGACAGGGGTGGCAGACGGAGAGACCCAGTACTTC

v_gene: TRBV21-1
d_gene: .
abundance: many
j_gene: TRBJ2-5
CDR3aa: CASSKVAGGRREETQYF
CDR3nt: TGTGCCAGCAGCAAAGTTGCCGGCGGGAGGCGGGAAGAGACCCAGTACTTC

v_gene: TRBV24-1
d_gene: .
abundance: many
j_gene: TRBJ2-1
CDR3aa: CATVNLFF
CDR3nt: TGTGCCACCGTTAATCTGTTCTTC

v_gene: TRBV6-6
d_gene: TRBD1
abundance: many
j_gene: TRBJ1-5
CDR3aa: CASSHGTGGVYSNQPQHF
CDR3nt: TGTGCCAGCAGTCACGGGACAGGGGGCGTTTATAGCAATCAGCCCCAGCATTTT

v_gene: TRBV25-1
d_gene: TRBD1
abundance: .
j_gene: TRBJ2-5
CDR3aa: CASSDLTGGLETQYF
CDR3nt: TGTGCCAGCAGTGACCTAACAGGGGGCTTGGAGACCCAGTACTTC

v_gene: TRBV28
d_gene: TRBD2
abundance: .
j_gene: TRBJ2-1
CDR3aa: CASSLYGTSGSESSYNEQFF
CDR3nt: TGTGCCAGCAGTTTATACGGGACTAGCGGGAGCGAAAGCTCCTACAATGAGCAGTTCTTC

v_gene: TRBV12-3/TRBV12-4
d_gene: TRBD2
abundance: many
j_gene: TRBJ2-3
CDR3aa: CASSLYMTSGATDTQYF
CDR3nt: TGTGCCAGCAGTTTATATATGACTAGCGGGGCCACAGATACGCAGTATTTT

v_gene: TRBV4-2
d_gene: .
abundance: few
j_gene: TRBJ2-5
CDR3aa: CASSQARGKGGWETQYF
CDR3nt: TGTGCCAGCAGCCAAGCTCGCGGCAAGGGGGGCTGGGAGACCCAGTACTTC

v_gene: TRBV20-1
d_gene: .
abundance: many
j_gene: TRBJ2-7
CDR3aa: CSARGIDYEQYF
CDR3nt: TGCAGTGCTAGAGGGATTGACTACGAGCAGTACTTC

v_gene: TRBV6-5
d_gene: TRBD1
abundance: .
j_gene: TRBJ2-5
CDR3aa: CASSYRDRGLETQYF
CDR3nt: TGTGCCAGCAGTTACCGGGACAGGGGTTTAGAGACCCAGTACTTC

v_gene: TRBV29-1
d_gene: .
abundance: few
j_gene: TRBJ1-1
CDR3aa: CSVDSNGAEAFF
CDR3nt: TGCAGCGTTGATTCGAATGGCGCTGAAGCTTTCTTT

v_gene: TRBV5-5
d_gene: TRBD1
abundance: many
j_gene: TRBJ2-7
CDR3aa: CASSLPGQDYEQYF
CDR3nt: TGTGCCAGCAGCTTGCCGGGACAGGACTACGAGCAGTACTTC

v_gene: TRBV30
d_gene: .
abundance: .
j_gene: TRBJ2-1
CDR3aa: CAWEGPYNEQFF
CDR3nt: TGTGCCTGGGAGGGACCCTACAATGAGCAGTTCTTC

v_gene: TRBV9
d_gene: .
abundance: many
j_gene: TRBJ2-4
CDR3aa: CASRFRDPRDLAKNIQYF
CDR3nt: TGTGCCAGCAGATTCCGGGACCCAAGAGATCTAGCCAAAAACATTCAGTACTTC

v_gene: TRBV20-1
d_gene: TRBD2
abundance: .
j_gene: TRBJ2-7
CDR3aa: CSGSPGLAGGSNEQYF
CDR3nt: TGCAGTGGTTCACCGGGACTAGCGGGAGGATCCAACGAGCAGTACTTC

v_gene: TRBV27
d_gene: TRBD2
abundance: many
j_gene: TRBJ2-3
CDR3aa: CASSLLAGRTDTQYF
CDR3nt: TGTGCCAGCAGTCTTCTAGCGGGTCGCACAGATACGCAGTATTTT

v_gene: TRBV5-1
d_gene: .
abundance: few
j_gene: TRBJ1-1
CDR3aa: CASSLVGRTNTEAFF
CDR3nt: TGCGCCAGCAGCTTGGTTGGCAGAACAAACACTGAAGCTTTCTTT

v_gene: TRBV9
d_gene: TRBD2
abundance: .
j_gene: TRBJ2-6
CDR3aa: CASSVYGSGRSGANVLTF
CDR3nt: TGTGCCAGCAGCGTATATGGTAGCGGGAGATCTGGGGCCAACGTCCTGACTTTC

v_gene: TRBV4-1
d_gene: TRBD1
abundance: many
j_gene: TRBJ1-1
CDR3aa: CASSQGFGTDAEAFF
CDR3nt: TGCGCCAGCAGCCAAGGATTCGGGACAGACGCTGAAGCTTTCTTT

v_gene: TRBV30
d_gene: .
abundance: .
j_gene: TRBJ2-7
CDR3aa: CAWSETGYEQYF
CDR3nt: TGTGCCTGGAGTGAAACAGGGTACGAGCAGTACTTC

v_gene: TRBV28
d_gene: .
abundance: many
j_gene: TRBJ1-1
CDR3aa: CAVTRLNTEAFF
CDR3nt: TGTGCCGTTACGAGGCTGAACACTGAAGCTTTCTTT

v_gene: TRBV27
d_gene: .
abundance: few
j_gene: TRBJ2-4
CDR3aa: CASSLGGENF
CDR3nt: TGTGCCAGCAGTTTAGGAGGGGAGAACTTC

v_gene: TRBV20-1
d_gene: TRBD1
abundance: many
j_gene: TRBJ2-3
CDR3aa: CSASHEGQGALQFTDTQYF
CDR3nt: TGCAGTGCTAGTCACGAGGGACAGGGGGCCCTACAATTCACAGATACGCAGTATTTT

v_gene: TRBV20-1
d_gene: .
abundance: .
j_gene: TRBJ1-2
CDR3aa: CSANSGSPYGYTF
CDR3nt: TGCAGTGCTAATTCGGGAAGTCCCTATGGCTACACCTTC

v_gene: TRBV7-9
d_gene: .
abundance: few
j_gene: TRBJ2-1
CDR3aa: CASSSNRQDPYNEQFF
CDR3nt: TGTGCCAGCAGCTCAAACCGACAGGACCCTTACAATGAGCAGTTCTTC

v_gene: TRBV12-3/TRBV12-4
d_gene: TRBD1
abundance: .
j_gene: TRBJ2-7
CDR3aa: CASSLAPGQTYYEQYF
CDR3nt: TGTGCCAGCAGTTTAGCCCCGGGACAGACATACTACGAGCAGTACTTC

v_gene: TRBV4-3
d_gene: .
abundance: many
j_gene: TRBJ2-7
CDR3aa: CASSQDSRGPEQYF
CDR3nt: TGCGCCAGCAGCCAAGATTCCAGGGGACCCGAGCAGTACTTC

v_gene: TRBV15
d_gene: .
abundance: .
j_gene: TRBJ1-5
CDR3aa: CATSRPARWGDQPRHF
CDR3nt: TGTGCCACCAGCAGGCCGGCGAGGTGGGGCGATCAGCCCCGGCATTTT

v_gene: TRBV20-1
d_gene: .
abundance: once
j_gene: TRBJ2-1
CDR3aa: CSARAGNEQSF
CDR3nt: TGCAGTGCTAGAGCGGGGAATGAGCAGTCCTTC

v_gene: TRBV27
d_gene: .
abundance: many
j_gene: TRBJ2-7
CDR3aa: CASSFWGNEQYF
CDR3nt: TGTGCCAGCAGTTTCTGGGGTAACGAGCAGTACTTC

v_gene: TRBV20-1
d_gene: .
abundance: many
j_gene: TRBJ2-4
CDR3aa: CSARTQEGAKNIQYF
CDR3nt: TGCAGTGCTAGAACCCAGGAGGGAGCCAAAAACATTCAGTACTTC

v_gene: TRBV20-1
d_gene: .
abundance: .
j_gene: TRBJ2-7
CDR3aa: CSARPQKLSYEQYF
CDR3nt: TGCAGTGCTAGACCCCAGAAACTCTCCTACGAGCAGTACTTC

v_gene: TRBV7-9
d_gene: TRBD2
abundance: many
j_gene: TRBJ2-3
CDR3aa: CASSHSGGVTDTQYF
CDR3nt: TGTGCCAGCAGCCATAGCGGGGGCGTCACAGATACGCAGTATTTT

v_gene: TRBV20-1
d_gene: TRBD1
abundance: few
j_gene: TRBJ2-7
CDR3aa: CSDHAGTGPGEQYF
CDR3nt: TGCAGTGACCACGCAGGGACAGGCCCGGGGGAGCAGTACTTC

v_gene: TRBV4-3
d_gene: TRBD2
abundance: many
j_gene: TRBJ2-7
CDR3aa: CASTEKPWGDREVFYEQYF
CDR3nt: TGCGCCAGCACCGAAAAACCATGGGGGGACCGGGAGGTATTTTACGAGCAGTACTTC

v_gene: TRBV27
d_gene: .
abundance: few
j_gene: TRBJ2-7
CDR3aa: CASSLRPGGPSYEQYF
CDR3nt: TGTGCCAGCAGTTTACGCCCCGGCGGCCCTTCCTACGAGCAGTACTTC

v_gene: TRBV29-1
d_gene: TRBD1
abundance: many
j_gene: TRBJ2-1
CDR3aa: CSVEGSGQGYNEQFF
CDR3nt: TGCAGCGTTGAAGGGTCCGGACAGGGGTACAATGAGCAGTTCTTC

v_gene: TRBV4-3
d_gene: .
abundance: .
j_gene: TRBJ2-2
CDR3aa: CAGSQVQLPNTGELFF
CDR3nt: TGCGCCGGCAGCCAAGTCCAGCTTCCGAACACCGGGGAGCTGTTTTTT

v_gene: TRBV28
d_gene: .
abundance: .
j_gene: TRBJ2-1
CDR3aa: CASSLEGRSYNEQFF
CDR3nt: TGTGCCAGCAGCTTAGAAGGCCGCTCCTACAATGAGCAGTTCTTC

v_gene: TRBV2
d_gene: .
abundance: .
j_gene: TRBJ1-1
CDR3aa: CASSEQARNTEAFF
CDR3nt: TGTGCCAGCAGCGAACAGGCCCGGAACACTGAAGCTTTCTTT

v_gene: TRBV6-6
d_gene: TRBD1
abundance: few
j_gene: TRBJ1-2
CDR3aa: CASSYTDRGNGYTF
CDR3nt: TGTGCCAGCAGTTACACGGACAGGGGCAACGGCTACACCTTC

v_gene: TRBV6-1
d_gene: .
abundance: few
j_gene: TRBJ2-7
CDR3aa: CASSDLPRYEQYF
CDR3nt: TGTGCCAGCAGTGATCTACCGAGGTACGAGCAGTACTTC